This T cell receptor beta chain was sequenced in a study of cytomegalovirus exposure and HLA in healthy donors. Regarding the study as a whole: Researchers counted roughly 160 TCR beta chains as cytomegalovirus-associated. V- and J-gene trimming in TCR beta was tied to a missense DCLRE1C variant by an analysis performed later.

A word on this clone: Its target is unknown.

The CDR3 contains 14 residues. The germline CDR1 and CDR2 sequences are MNHEY and SVGAGI. The junction had 6 bases not matched to a gene; V was cut back by 5 bases and J by 6 bases. A multiplex PCR was run with 60 Vbeta primers and 13 Jbeta primers. Produced via immunoSEQ multiplex PCR; TCRdb's table is partial and in-frame only. Found here are 150,000 to 200,000 clones, just over 70% of them singletons; the top ten hold 2% to 3%. The J gene is TRBJ2-2, the V gene TRBV6-5, with 7 bases that match TRBD1. The material sequenced was PBMCs. The TCR was taken from a human donor in good health. The CDR3 loop reads CASSTYRGAGELFF. CDR3 DNA sequence: TGTGCCAGCAGTACCTACAGGGGCGCCGGGGAGCTGTTTTTT.